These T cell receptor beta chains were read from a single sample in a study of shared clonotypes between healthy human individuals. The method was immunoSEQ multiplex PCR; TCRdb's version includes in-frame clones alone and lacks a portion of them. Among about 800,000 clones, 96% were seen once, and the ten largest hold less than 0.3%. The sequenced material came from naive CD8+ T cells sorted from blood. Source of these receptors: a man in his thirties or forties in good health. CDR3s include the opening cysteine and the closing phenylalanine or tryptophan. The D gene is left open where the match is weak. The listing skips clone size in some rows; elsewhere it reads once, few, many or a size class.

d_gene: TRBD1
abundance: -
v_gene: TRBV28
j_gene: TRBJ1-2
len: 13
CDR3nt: TGTGCCAGCAGAGCAGGGGGATCTTATGGCTACACCTTC
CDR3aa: CASRAGGSYGYTF

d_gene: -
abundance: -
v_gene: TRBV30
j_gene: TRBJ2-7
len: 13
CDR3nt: TGTGCCTGGAGTGTAGACCGAGGGAACGAGCAGTACTTC
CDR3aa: CAWSVDRGNEQYF

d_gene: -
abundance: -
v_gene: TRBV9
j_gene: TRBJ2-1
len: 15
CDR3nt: TGTGCCAGCAGCTCCCAACCCAGAAATTACAATGAGCAGTTCTTC
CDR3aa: CASSSQPRNYNEQFF

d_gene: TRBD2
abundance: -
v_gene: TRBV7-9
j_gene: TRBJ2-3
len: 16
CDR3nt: TGTGCCAGCAGCAGGAAGCGGGAGGCTGGCACAGATACGCAGTATTTT
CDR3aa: CASSRKREAGTDTQYF

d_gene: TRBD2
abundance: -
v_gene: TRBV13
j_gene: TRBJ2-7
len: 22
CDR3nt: TGTGCCAGCAGCTTATCGCCCGGCTCGGTTCGACTAGCGGGAGTTTATTCCTACGAGCAGTACTTC
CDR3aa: CASSLSPGSVRLAGVYSYEQYF

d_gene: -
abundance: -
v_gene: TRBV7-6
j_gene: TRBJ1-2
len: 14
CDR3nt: TGTGCCAGCAGCTTAACAGAGACTAACTATGGCTACACCTTC
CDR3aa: CASSLTETNYGYTF

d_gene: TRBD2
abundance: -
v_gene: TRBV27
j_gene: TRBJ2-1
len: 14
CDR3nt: TGTGCCAGCAGGCAGGGACTAGCGGGGAATGAGCAGTTCTTC
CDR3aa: CASRQGLAGNEQFF

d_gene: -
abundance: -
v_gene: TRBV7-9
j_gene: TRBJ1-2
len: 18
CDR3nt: TGTGCCAGCAGCTCCTCGACCCCTGGAGGACAGCGGGACTATGGCTACACCTTC
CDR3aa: CASSSSTPGGQRDYGYTF

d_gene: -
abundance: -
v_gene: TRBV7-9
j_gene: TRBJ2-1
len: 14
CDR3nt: TGTGCCAGCAACTTAGGTGGTACCTACAATGAGCAGTTCTTC
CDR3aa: CASNLGGTYNEQFF

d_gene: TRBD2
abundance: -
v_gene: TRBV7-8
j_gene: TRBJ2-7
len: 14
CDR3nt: TGTGCCAGCAGCTCCCCCGGGACTACCTACGAGCAGTACTTC
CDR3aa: CASSSPGTTYEQYF

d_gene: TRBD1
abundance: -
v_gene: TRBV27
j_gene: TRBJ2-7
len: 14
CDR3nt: TGTGCCAGCAGTCCCTGGGACAGCTCCTACGAGCAGTACTTC
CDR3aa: CASSPWDSSYEQYF

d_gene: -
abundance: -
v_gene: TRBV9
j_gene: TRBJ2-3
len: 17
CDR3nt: TGTGCCAGCAGCGTAGTTGGTTTAAGCGGCTCCACAGATACGCAGTATTTT
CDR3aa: CASSVVGLSGSTDTQYF

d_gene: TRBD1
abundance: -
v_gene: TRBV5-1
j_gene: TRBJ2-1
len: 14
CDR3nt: TGCGCCAGCAGCTTCACAGGGGGAGACAATGAGCAGTTCTTC
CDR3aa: CASSFTGGDNEQFF

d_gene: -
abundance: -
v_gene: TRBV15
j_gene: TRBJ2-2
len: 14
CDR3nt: TGTGCCACCAGCAGTGGCCGGGACACCGGGGAGCTGTTTTTT
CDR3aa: CATSSGRDTGELFF

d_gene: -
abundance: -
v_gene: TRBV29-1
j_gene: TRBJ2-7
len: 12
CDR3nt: TGCAGCGTTACGAGCCTTTCCTACGAGCAGTACTTC
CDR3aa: CSVTSLSYEQYF

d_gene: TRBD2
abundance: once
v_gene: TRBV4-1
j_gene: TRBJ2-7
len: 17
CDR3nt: TGCGCCAGCAGCCAAGATCCGCCTAGCGGGAGCACTAACGAGCAGTACTTC
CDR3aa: CASSQDPPSGSTNEQYF

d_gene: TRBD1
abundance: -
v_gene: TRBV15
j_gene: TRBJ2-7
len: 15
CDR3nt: TGTGCCACCAGCAGCACTGGACAGGGCTCGCGGGAGCAGTACTTC
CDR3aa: CATSSTGQGSREQYF

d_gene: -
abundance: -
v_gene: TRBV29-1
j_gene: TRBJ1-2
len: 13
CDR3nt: TGCAGCGTTGAACCACAGAGTAACTATGGCTACACCTTC
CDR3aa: CSVEPQSNYGYTF

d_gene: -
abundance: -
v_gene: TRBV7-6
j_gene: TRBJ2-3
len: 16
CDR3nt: TGTGCCAGCAGCTCTCCCAGTTCCCCTAGCACAGATACGCAGTATTTT
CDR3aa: CASSSPSSPSTDTQYF

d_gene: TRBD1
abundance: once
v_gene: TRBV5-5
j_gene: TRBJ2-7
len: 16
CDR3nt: TGTGCCAGCAGCTTGGAAAGAGGGACAGGGTACTACGAGCAGTACTTC
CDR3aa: CASSLERGTGYYEQYF

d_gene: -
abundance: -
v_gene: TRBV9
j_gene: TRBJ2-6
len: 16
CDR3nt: TGTGCCAGCAGCGTAGGGGGGCTCTCTGGGGCCAACGTCCTGACTTTC
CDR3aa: CASSVGGLSGANVLTF

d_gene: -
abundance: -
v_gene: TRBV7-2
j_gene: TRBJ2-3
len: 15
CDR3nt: TGTGCCAGCAGCGCTCTTGATATGGGCTCAGATACGCAGTATTTT
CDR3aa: CASSALDMGSDTQYF

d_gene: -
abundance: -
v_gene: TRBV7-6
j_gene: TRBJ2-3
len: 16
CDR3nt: TGTGCCAGCAGCGCCCTCTACCGAGGACGGCTAGATACGCAGTATTTT
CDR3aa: CASSALYRGRLDTQYF

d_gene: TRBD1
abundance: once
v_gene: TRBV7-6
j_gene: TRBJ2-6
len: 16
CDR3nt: TGTGCCAGCAGCCCAGGGACAGGGGACGGGGCCAACGTCCTGACTTTC
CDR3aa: CASSPGTGDGANVLTF

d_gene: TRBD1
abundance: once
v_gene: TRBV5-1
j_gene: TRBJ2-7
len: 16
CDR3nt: TGCGCCAGCAGCTTGGCCTCGACAGGGTACAACTACGAGCAGTACTTC
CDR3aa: CASSLASTGYNYEQYF

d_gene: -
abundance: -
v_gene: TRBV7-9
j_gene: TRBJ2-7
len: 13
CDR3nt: TGTGCCAGCAGCTTAGTAGGGGCTATCGAGCAGTACTTC
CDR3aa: CASSLVGAIEQYF

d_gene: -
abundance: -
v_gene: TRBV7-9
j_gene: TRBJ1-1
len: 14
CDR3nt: TGTGCCAGCAGCTTAGCCCCAGGGAAAACTGAAGCTTTCTTT
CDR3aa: CASSLAPGKTEAFF

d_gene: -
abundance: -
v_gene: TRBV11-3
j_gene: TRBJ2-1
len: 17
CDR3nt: TGTGCCAGCAGCTTAGGAAGGACAGACGCGGCCTACAATGAGCAGTTCTTC
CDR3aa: CASSLGRTDAAYNEQFF

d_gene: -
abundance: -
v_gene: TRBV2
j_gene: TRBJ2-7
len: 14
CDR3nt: TGTGCCAGCAGGGGCGGGATTACCTATTACGAGCAGTACTTC
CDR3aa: CASRGGITYYEQYF

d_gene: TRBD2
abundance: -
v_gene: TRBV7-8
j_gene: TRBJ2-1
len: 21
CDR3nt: TGTGCCAGCAGCTTAGTGCTAGTCGGGGTGGGACTAGCGGGAGTCTACAATGAGCAGTTCTTC
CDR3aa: CASSLVLVGVGLAGVYNEQFF

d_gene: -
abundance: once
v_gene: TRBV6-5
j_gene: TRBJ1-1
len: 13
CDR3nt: TGTGCCAGCAGCGAGACTATGAACACTGAAGCTTTCTTT
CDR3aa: CASSETMNTEAFF

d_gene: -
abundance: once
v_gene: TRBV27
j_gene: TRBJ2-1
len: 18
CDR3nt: TGTGCCAGCAGTACCCAAGGGGGGGGGCAATTTTTGGGCAATGAGCAGTTCTTC
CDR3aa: CASSTQGGGQFLGNEQFF

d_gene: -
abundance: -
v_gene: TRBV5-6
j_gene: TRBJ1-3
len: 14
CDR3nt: TGTGCCAGCAGCTTGGGGGGAGCCGGAAACACCATATATTTT
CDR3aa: CASSLGGAGNTIYF

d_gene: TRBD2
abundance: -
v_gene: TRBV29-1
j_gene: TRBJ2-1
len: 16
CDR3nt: TGCAGCGTCCCCCTAAGGACTAGCGGGAGACGGAATGAGCAGTTCTTC
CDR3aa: CSVPLRTSGRRNEQFF

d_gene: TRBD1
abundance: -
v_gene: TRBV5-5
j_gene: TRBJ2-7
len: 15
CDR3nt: TGTGCCAGCAGCCCCGTCGGGACAGGGGTCCCTGAGCAGTACTTC
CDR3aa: CASSPVGTGVPEQYF

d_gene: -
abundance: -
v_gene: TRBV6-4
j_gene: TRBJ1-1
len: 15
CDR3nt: TGTGCCAGCAGTAAAGCATCAGGGGCTCTCACTGAAGCTTTCTTT
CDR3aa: CASSKASGALTEAFF

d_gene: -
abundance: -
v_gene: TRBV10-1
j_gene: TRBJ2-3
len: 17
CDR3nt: TGCGCCAGCAGTGAGTCGGTGGACCCGATTAGCACAGATACGCAGTATTTT
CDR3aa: CASSESVDPISTDTQYF

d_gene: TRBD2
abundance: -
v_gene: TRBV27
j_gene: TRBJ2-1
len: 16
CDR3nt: TGTGCCAGCAATCCGACCGGACTAGCGGGGTACAATGAGCAGTTCTTC
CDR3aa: CASNPTGLAGYNEQFF

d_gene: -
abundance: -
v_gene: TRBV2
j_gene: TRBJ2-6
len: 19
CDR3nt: TGTGCCAGCCTAAGTCCCGTGGAGGGGGGCGGTCCTGGGGCCAACGTCCTGACTTTC
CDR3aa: CASLSPVEGGGPGANVLTF